The text below deals with one T cell receptor (beta chain). Its antigen is unknown. To determine HCMV serostatus, a commercial ELISA kit was used to detect HCMV-specific IgG in serum. Ficoll density gradient centrifugation was used to isolate peripheral blood mononuclear cells from blood. The CDR3 has 17 amino acids, counting the end cysteine and phenylalanine. No DNA is recorded. CDR1 and CDR2 are drawn from the germline V gene: MGHRA, YSYEKL. The sample was run on an Illumina HiSeq 2000. TCR beta cDNA libraries were made by 5'RACE template switching that added a universal primer site and unique molecular identifiers. Synthesis of cDNA was primed from the TCR beta constant segment and was followed by two consecutive PCR amplification steps. The authors' analysis ran thus. MIGEC was used to demultiplex reads and group the reads by UMI, and MiTCR was used to assemble and quantify clonotypes. To remove erroneous sequences, TCR cDNA sequences were retained only when supported by two or more reads. Downstream repertoire analysis used the tcR package, and clonotypes were matched across fractions by CDR3 nucleotide sequence plus V segment. Antigen specificity was annotated against VDJdb with VDJmatch, allowing one amino acid substitution in CDR3. TCRdb reprocessed the reads and assigns one entry to each CDR3 protein sequence, leaving out DNA. TCRdb's processing, not the study's, gives the V and J calls here. The sample's own table lists about 150,000 distinct CDR3 sequences. Jointly, the top ten make up over 20% of the sample.

The record originates from a study of T cells expressing NK-cell markers (dated by TCRdb to 2018 to 2021). Regarding the complete study: TCR beta-chain repertoires were profiled in sorted CD3+CD56+NKG2C+, CD3+CD56+NKG2C- and CD3+CD56-NKG2C+ T-cell subsets from eight donors. Among the eight sequenced donors, seven were HCMV-seropositive and one was HCMV-seronegative. The eight sequenced donors were randomly selected healthy volunteers, three men and five women. Libraries were sequenced as 2 x 150 bp reads on Illumina HiSeq 2000/2500, MiSeq or NextSeq.

Findings and caveats that apply to the study as a whole: Those dominant clonotypes were again the most abundant among CD3+CD56-NKG2C+ cells in a handful of donors, at about 25-60.1%. In six donors, the dominant CD3+CD56+NKG2C+ clonotypes ranked among the top 10 CD8+ clonotypes, making up roughly 1.0-8% of CD8+ T cells. Whether the expanded NKG2C-expressing T cell clones were specific for HCMV antigens remained unclear.

Sequenced input: blood T cells: a sorted CD56 or NKG2C T cell subset, CD4+ or CD8+ T cells, or bulk PBMC T cells (not recorded which). The V gene is TRBV4-1 and the J gene is TRBJ2-1. This receptor was taken from a man between 18 and 69 years old in good health. The CDR3 protein: CASSQKMDESSYNEQFF.